This T cell receptor beta chain was captured by sequencing in a study of regulatory T cells in long-lasting Graves disease. Whole-study results and caveats: Persistent patients had more shared public clonotypes (fewer than 3,000) than new patients (about 880).

This clonotype showed up many times. Its target is unknown. Documented time point: newly diagnosed GD, antithyroid drugs for less than 3 months. Researchers made the TCR library from RNA that was extracted from PBMCs. Through Arm-PCR of CDR3 regions and iRepertoire HTBI primers, TCR beta libraries were built. Source study methods: Samples jointly harbored 55 to 75 TRBV and 15 or so TRBJ segments. TCRdb reprocessed the multiplex PCR reads with MiXCR, giving one entry per CDR3 protein. TCRdb, not the authors, supplied the V and J calls. The sample lists a few hundred thousand distinct CDR3 sequences, about 12% occurring once. The germline gives CDR1 SGHRS, CDR2 YFSETQ. The CDR3 is 14 amino acids. Between the trimmed V and J ends, which lost 4 bases and 0 bases, there was a span of 8 bases. These records were also assigned to another study, of T cells in Graves' hyperthyroidism and ophthalmopathy. From that report: Within blood appeared most thyroid clonotypes that had expanded above 0.001.

The sequence derives from a woman aged 18-35 years with Graves disease. The sequences come from peripheral blood mononuclear cells (PBMCs), collected at new diagnosis, from a patient treated with antithyroid drugs. This chain links TRBV5-1 with TRBJ2-1; no clear D gene. The CDR3, as DNA: TGCGCCAGCAGCGCCAGTCCCTCCTACAATGAGCAGTTCTTC. It translates to CASSASPSYNEQFF.